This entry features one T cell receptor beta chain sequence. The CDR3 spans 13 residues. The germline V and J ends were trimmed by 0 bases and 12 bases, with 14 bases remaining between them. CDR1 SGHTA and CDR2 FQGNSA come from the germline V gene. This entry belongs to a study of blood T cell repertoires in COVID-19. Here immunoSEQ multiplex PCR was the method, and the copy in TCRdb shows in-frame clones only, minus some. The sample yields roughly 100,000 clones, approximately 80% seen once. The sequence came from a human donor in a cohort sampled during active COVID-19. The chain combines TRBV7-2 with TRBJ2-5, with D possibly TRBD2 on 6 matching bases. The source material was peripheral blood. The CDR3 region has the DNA TGTGCCAGCAGCTTAGCGGGGACGGACTACAAGTACTTC. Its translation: CASSLAGTDYKYF.